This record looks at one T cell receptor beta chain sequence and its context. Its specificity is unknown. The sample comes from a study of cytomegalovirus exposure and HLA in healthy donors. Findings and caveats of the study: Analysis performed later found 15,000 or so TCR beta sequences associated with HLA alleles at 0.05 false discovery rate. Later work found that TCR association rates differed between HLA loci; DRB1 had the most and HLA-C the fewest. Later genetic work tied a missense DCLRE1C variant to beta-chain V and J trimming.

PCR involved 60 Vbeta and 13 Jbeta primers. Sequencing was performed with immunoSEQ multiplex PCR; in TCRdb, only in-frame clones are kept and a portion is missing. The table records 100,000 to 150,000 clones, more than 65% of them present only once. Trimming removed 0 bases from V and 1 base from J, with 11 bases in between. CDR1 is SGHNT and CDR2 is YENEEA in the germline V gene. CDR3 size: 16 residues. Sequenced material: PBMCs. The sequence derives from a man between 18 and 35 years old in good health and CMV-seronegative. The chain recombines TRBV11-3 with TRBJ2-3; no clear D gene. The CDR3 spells CASSLDPRSGTDTQYF. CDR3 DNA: TGTGCCAGCAGCTTAGATCCTAGATCGGGCACAGATACGCAGTATTTT.